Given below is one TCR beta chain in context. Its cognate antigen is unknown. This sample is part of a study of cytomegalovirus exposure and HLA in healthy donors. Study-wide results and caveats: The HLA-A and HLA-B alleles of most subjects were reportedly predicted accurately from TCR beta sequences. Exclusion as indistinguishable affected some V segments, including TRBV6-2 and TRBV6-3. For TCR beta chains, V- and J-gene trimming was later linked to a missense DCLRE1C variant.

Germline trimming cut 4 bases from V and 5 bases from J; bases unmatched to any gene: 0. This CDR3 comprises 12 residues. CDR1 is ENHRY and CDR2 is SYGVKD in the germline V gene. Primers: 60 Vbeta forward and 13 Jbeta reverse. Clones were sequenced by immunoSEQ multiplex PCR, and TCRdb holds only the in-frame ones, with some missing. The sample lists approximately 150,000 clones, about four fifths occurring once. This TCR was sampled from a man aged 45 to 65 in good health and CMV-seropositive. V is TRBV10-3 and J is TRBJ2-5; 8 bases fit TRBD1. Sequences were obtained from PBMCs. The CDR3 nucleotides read TGTGCCATCAGTGGACAGGGGGAGACCCAGTACTTC. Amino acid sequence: CAISGQGETQYF.